The entry below gives a single T cell receptor beta chain sequence along with its context. This clone's antigen is unknown. Qualities for individual bases were not recorded, and no much larger clone is one base off. The source of the sample is a study of regulatory T cells in long-lasting Graves disease (dated by TCRdb to the early 2020s). Some background on the complete study: In the newly diagnosed Graves' disease group, patients had been taking antithyroid drugs for less than 3 months. A total of around 35 samples underwent TCR sequencing: about 13 from persistent and around 20 from newly diagnosed Graves' disease patients. The study took place in China and was registered as a clinical trial. This study used TCR sequencing and RNA sequencing of peripheral blood to compare persistent Graves' disease patients against newly diagnosed Graves' disease patients. The research as a whole found: Compared with newly diagnosed patients, patients with persistent Graves' disease had lower TCR Shannon entropy and fewer highly expanded clones, which suggests clonal expansion. Because the primary lesion, thyroid tissue, could not be accessed, the study looked at peripheral blood alone. As a limitation, the authors acknowledged that the small sample size may reduce accuracy. A larger number of public clonotypes was shared among persistent patients (more than 2,500) than among newly diagnosed patients (approximately 930). Sequencing and analysis were restricted to the TCR beta chain.

Library generation was performed with multiplex PCR. Sequencing instrument: Illumina HiSeq 4000. TCR beta libraries were built with iRepertoire HTBI primers and Arm-PCR amplification of CDR3 regions. Gel purification was performed on PCR products prior to sequencing. As for the original processing: Gene usage analysis of CDR3 amino acid clonotypes used the 50 to 70 TRBV and 14 to 15 TRBJ segments found across samples. COPE and FqMerger were used to merge filtered high-quality paired reads into contigs. Contigs were aligned with BLAST to IMGT TRBV, TRBD and TRBJ reference genes, and CDR3 was defined per IMGT. Any clonotype with a frequency above 0.1% was classified as a highly expanded clone. Repertoire diversity was measured by Shannon entropy, and V-J evenness by the Gini coefficient. Clonotypes shared by more than one individual were considered public. The public reads were reanalyzed by TCRdb: fastp trimming at Q25, MiXCR alignment, in-frame beta chains only. Rows with a matching CDR3 protein are joined into one entry that keeps the most common DNA and genes. The V and J calls were determined by TCRdb, not by the authors. This sample gives 550,000 to 650,000 distinct CDR3 sequences in total; about 15% of them show up just once. Approximately 12% of the sample lies in the top ten.

According to the study, the label for this sample's time point signals: newly diagnosed GD, antithyroid drugs for less than 3 months. For both TCR sequencing and RNA sequencing, RNA was extracted from PBMCs using TRIzol. The diagnosis of Graves' disease followed American Thyroid Association guidelines. Patients for the study were recruited at an endocrinology department in Xi'an, China. From each patient, 8 to 10 milliliters of peripheral blood was collected into an EDTA anticoagulant tube. Ficoll Paque Plus density gradient separation was used to isolate PBMCs, and no further T cell sorting was done. An Agilent 2100 Bioanalyzer and agarose gel were used to check RNA quality, and a NanoDrop 2000 was used to measure RNA concentration. The sample also formed part of further work on T cells in Graves' hyperthyroidism and ophthalmopathy. As the second paper documents: Stable Graves' hyperthyroidism was defined as the absence of progression to ophthalmopathy over 18 months of follow-up. Hyperthyroidism patients were newly diagnosed, had a disease duration of under 2 months, and were aged 18 to 65 years. Exclusion was applied to patients with uncontrolled infections, other autoimmune diseases, pregnancy or lactation. Diagnoses relied on clinical symptoms, serum thyroxine and TRAb, thyroid ultrasound and orbital computed tomography. The TCR CDR3 was subjected to a first round of RT-PCR using the HTBI primer set and the Qiagen OneStep RT-PCR kit. Most expanded thyroid clonotypes (frequency above 0.001) were also detected in blood, suggesting blood repertoires may reflect thyroid immune responses. A 13 V-J signature model separated ophthalmopathy from stable hyperthyroidism, with approximately 87% sensitivity and approximately 81% specificity in cross-validation and 80%/75% in testing. In validation, the model predicted progression to ophthalmopathy a median of around 6.5 months before onset, with about 64% sensitivity and just under 75% specificity. A discovery cohort of around 98 patients, 43 with Graves' ophthalmopathy and approximately 60 with stable Graves' hyperthyroidism, was used to find distinguishing TCR V-J signatures. An independent validation cohort of 18 to 20 hyperthyroidism patients and approximately 16 patients who later progressed to ophthalmopathy tested prospective prediction of ophthalmopathy. The 90 or so discovery patients were randomly split 7:3 into training and test sets. In addition, the study compared T-cell repertoires in thyroid tissue and in blood from five to seven Graves' hyperthyroidism patients. After sampling, hyperthyroidism patients received methimazole starting at 30 mg daily, and ophthalmopathy patients received high-dose intravenous methylprednisolone. Libraries were constructed in a second round of multiplex PCR, after which size selection and purification were performed. The libraries were sequenced on an Illumina HiSeq2000 using paired-end 100 bp reads. SOAPnuke was used to process the raw data, with reads discarded if the reads contained adapters or uncalled bases, had a mean Phred below 15, or lacked an exact constant-primer or identifier match. High-quality paired reads were merged using COPE v1.2.5, and each unique nucleotide sequence was defined as a clonotype. MiTCR v1.1 was used to align the clonotypes against IMGT TRBV, TRBD and TRBJ reference segments. The analysis included only V-J combinations with a frequency above 0.0001, which together covered 99% to 99.2% of the repertoires. A TCS score was defined as the ratio of F50 (clonal expansion) to E x V (chaos), with BLOSUM62-based TCRdist applied between CDR3 peptides within each V-J. Welch's t-statistics and random forest reduced 514 V-J features to roughly 13, which were used in a naive Bayes classifier (R e1071). No statistical method was used to fix the sample size in advance, and group allocation was not hidden from the investigators. The paper describes TCR Vbeta CDR3 sequencing of 135 peripheral blood samples, made up of around 41 ophthalmopathy patients, roughly 72 hyperthyroidism patients and approximately 17 progressor patients.

The specimen comprised peripheral blood mononuclear cells (PBMCs), sampled at new diagnosis, from a patient treated with antithyroid drugs. The TCR was taken from a man aged 18 to 30 with Graves disease. Donor details come from another sample of the same person, matched by shared clones.

For the CDR3, the sequence is CASKVKGASGELFF. The nucleotide sequence is TGTGCCAGTAAGGTCAAGGGGGCATCCGGGGAGCTGTTTTTT. This sequence uses TRBV19 and TRBJ2-2; a stretch of 7 junction bases matches TRBD1. The CDR3 starts with the cysteine, ends with the phenylalanine, and has 14 residues. Just CDR3 DNA is preserved here, 42 bases in frame from base 1. Sequences LNHDA (CDR1) and SQIVND (CDR2) are obtained from the germline V gene (reference sequence). Here V drops 7 bases and J drops 6 bases, and the junction holds 8 bases not matched to any gene.